The 2 T cell receptor beta chains reported below all come from one sample, sequenced in a study of a mutant IDH1 vaccine in newly diagnosed glioma. Clones were sequenced by immunoSEQ multiplex PCR, and TCRdb holds only the in-frame ones, with some missing. Of tens of thousands of clones in the sample, 84% are singletons; the top ten hold about 2.3%. Time point described: week 11, during vaccination. Each dose delivered 300 ug of mutant IDH1 20-mer peptide subcutaneously with imiquimod. The antigens of these receptors remain unknown. The sequences come from PBMCs, collected from a glioma patient whose treatment included an IDH1 peptide vaccine. Receptors were obtained from a man aged 35-49 years with glioma.

A few counts support this clone. The rearrangement uses TRBV29-1 and TRBJ1-2; D is unresolved. V was pared by 0 bases and J by 8 bases, with 10 bases between. Germline CDR1 is SQVTM and CDR2 is ANQGSEA. CDR3 length: 12 residues. The CDR3 spells CSVEDGERGYTF. As DNA, the CDR3 is TGCAGCGTTGAAGATGGGGAAAGGGGCTACACCTTC.

The chain combines TRBV11-2 with TRBJ2-5; D is unresolved. The germline CDR1 and CDR2 sequences are SGHAT and FQNNGV. V lost 5 bases to trimming and J lost 5 bases, with 9 bases between them. The CDR3 length is 12 residues. The DNA of the CDR3 is TGTGCCAGCAGCGGCCCCGGGGAGACCCAGTACTTC. As protein: CASSGPGETQYF.